The sequence of this TCR beta chain was determined in a study of blood T cell repertoires in COVID-19. At the level of the study: Symptom resolution, clearance, or two negative PCRs marked donors in Cohort 3 as recovered.

The CDR3 runs to 13 residues. CDR1 is LNHDA and CDR2 is SQIVND in the germline V gene (reference sequence). Trimming at V came to 7 bases and at J to 8 bases, leaving 5 bases not matched to a gene. In the original processing: Amplified reference gene primers provided the basis for estimating nucleated cell counts. Sequencing was performed with immunoSEQ multiplex PCR; in TCRdb, only in-frame clones are kept and a portion is missing. V and J calls and clone size are copied from that table; D and trimming were computed from the DNA. The sample holds about 170,000 clones, less than 80% seen once. The receptor's source is a woman in her 70s in a cohort exposed to, infected with or recovered from COVID-19 (not recorded which). The chain links TRBV19 to TRBJ2-3, with 11 positions matching TRBD1. Input material: PBMCs or T cells enriched from blood (not recorded which). The CDR3 loop is CASTDRGQGTQYF. The DNA for the CDR3 is TGTGCCAGTACGGACAGGGGGCAGGGTACGCAGTATTTT. Full variable domain (missing parts from reference TRBV19 and TRBJ2-3): DGGITQSPKYLFRKEGQNVTLSCEQNLNHDAMYWYRQDPGQGLRLIYYSQIVNDFQKGDIAEGYSVSREKKESFPLTVTSAQKNPTAFYLCASTDRGQGTQYFGPGTRLTVL.